This T cell receptor beta chain originates from a study of blood T cell repertoires in COVID-19. Study information: Whether acute or convalescent, the COVID-19 samples came from the United States, Italy and Spain.

Measured with immunoSEQ multiplex PCR; TCRdb has only the in-frame clones, and not every one. The data show 56,000 or so clones, around 88% seen once. The sequenced sample was peripheral blood. The TCR sequence derives from a woman older than 75 with active COVID-19.

CDR3 amino acids: CASSTRLAGNTGELFF. The DNA for the CDR3 is TGTGCCAGTAGTACCCGACTAGCGGGAAACACCGGGGAGCTGTTTTTT. V usage is TRBV19 and J usage is TRBJ2-2, with 11 positions matching TRBD2. The CDR3 sequence is 16 residues long. The germline gives CDR1 LNHDA, CDR2 SQIVND (reference sequence). Trimming cost V 4 bases and J 2 bases; bases outside gene matches: 3.